This T cell receptor beta chain was recorded in a study of graft-versus-host responses after intestinal transplantation. The wider study: Tacrolimus plus steroids were given to all recipients for about 3 years, preceded by anti-thymocyte globulin induction.

About this clone: The antigen remains undetermined.

Study-wide results and limits: GvH clones surfaced in recipient marrow, some emerging earlier in ileum or blood. Patients who carried graft-donor T cell macrochimerism also had high graft-versus-host to host-versus-graft clonal ratios in their allografts.

CDR1 is MNHNS and CDR2 is SASEGT in the germline V gene. The CDR3 spans 13 residues. Trimming took off 10 bases at V and 3 bases at J, with 16 bases between the two ends. The assay was immunoSEQ multiplex PCR, and TCRdb's table has in-frame clones only and misses some. The sample consists of some 140,000 clones, roughly 91% of them appearing once. This receptor was obtained from a human donor who received an intestinal transplant. Specimen: unstimulated CD4+ T cells sorted from spleen or lymph node cells, collected before intestinal transplant. The chain recombines TRBV6-1 with TRBJ2-7; a possible D gene is TRBD1 (6 bases). This CDR3 is CAIQQGSLYEQYF. The DNA for the CDR3 is TGTGCCATCCAACAGGGTAGCCTCTACGAGCAGTACTTC.